The present entry profiles one TCR beta chain with its context. PCR was performed a second time for about 6 to 11 cycles using a sample-barcoded 5' primer and a J-beta primer mix. TCRdb processed the 5' RACE reads anew with MiXCR; each CDR3 protein has one entry. The table includes hundreds of thousands of distinct CDR3 sequences, over 45% detected once. Donation came from healthy Caucasian individuals in Russia who were aged roughly 6 to 95. The entry originates in a study of blood T cells in healthy people across ages. J was trimmed by 5 bases and V by 3 bases; bases with no gene match: 7. The CDR3 spans 14 residues. Germline assignment: CDR1 SGHNT and CDR2 YYREEE (reference sequence).

Sequencing input: blood. This clonotype was sampled from a man aged 60 to 69 in good health. The rearrangement joins TRBV5-4 to TRBJ2-5; 7 nucleotides agree with TRBD1. Here the CDR3 reads CASSSTGSRETQYF. The DNA for the CDR3 is TGTGCCAGCAGCTCGACAGGGTCACGGGAGACCCAGTACTTC.